A selection of T cell receptor beta chains follows, all from one sample in a study of STAT5B mutations in CD4+ large granular lymphocyte leukemia. The repertoire was sequenced with immunoSEQ multiplex PCR; TCRdb's copy has only in-frame clones and lacks some. The table records 25,000 to 40,000 clones, roughly 81% of them present only once. Sample: CD4+ T cells from blood buffy coats. The receptors derive from a human donor in good health. CDR3s include the opening cysteine and the closing phenylalanine or tryptophan. A D gene is named only where the DNA matches it firmly. Part of the rows lack a size; the others show once, few, many or a class for expanded clones.

clone_size,j_call,d_call,cdr3_length,v_call,cdr3_nt,cdr3_aa
once,TRBJ2-2,-,15,TRBV9,TGTGCCAGCAGCGGCGGGACAGCGAACACCGGGGAGCTGTTTTTT,CASSGGTANTGELFF
-,TRBJ2-2,-,16,TRBV7-6,TGTGCCAGCAGCTTTTTGAGAGCGGCGAACACCGGGGAGCTGTTTTTT,CASSFLRAANTGELFF
-,TRBJ2-5,-,11,TRBV7-8,TGTGCCAGCACCGTCCAAGAGACCCAGTACTTC,CASTVQETQYF
-,TRBJ2-7,-,14,TRBV23-1,TGCGCCAGCAGTCAATATAGAGTCCACCACGAGCAGTACTTC,CASSQYRVHHEQYF
-,TRBJ2-2,-,15,TRBV19,TGTGCCAGTAGTATGGTGGGTCAGGGCACCGGGGAGCTGTTTTTT,CASSMVGQGTGELFF
-,TRBJ1-1,-,14,TRBV6-5,TGTGCCAGCAGTTACCACCCGCAGAACACTGAAGCTTTCTTT,CASSYHPQNTEAFF
-,TRBJ1-1,-,15,TRBV11-2,TGTGCCAGCAGCTCCCGAAAAGAGGTCCTAGGGGAATCTTTCTTT,CASSSRKEVLGESFF
once,TRBJ2-1,-,14,TRBV9,TGTGCCAGCAGCGTAGCTTTTAACATCGGTGAGCAGTTCTTC,CASSVAFNIGEQFF
-,TRBJ2-1,TRBD1,11,TRBV28,TGTGCCAGCAGTTCTTGGACAGGGCAGTTCTTC,CASSSWTGQFF
-,TRBJ1-4,-,14,TRBV28,TGTGCCAGCAGCTCCCCTGCAACTAATGAAAAACTGTTTTTT,CASSSPATNEKLFF
once,TRBJ2-1,-,13,TRBV7-9,TGTGCCAGCAGCTTAGGGCGGGAAAATGAGCAGTTCTTC,CASSLGRENEQFF
-,TRBJ1-2,-,14,TRBV28,TGTGCCAGCAGTCCAACAGGGATAAACTATGGCTACACCTTC,CASSPTGINYGYTF
-,TRBJ2-1,-,13,TRBV9,TGTGCCAGCTCACGGGAACTGGACAATGAGCAGTTCTTC,CASSRELDNEQFF
-,TRBJ2-7,TRBD1,16,TRBV5-1,TGCGCCAGCAGCTTGGGTAGGGACAGGGTAAGTCGCGAGCAGTACTTC,CASSLGRDRVSREQYF
-,TRBJ1-2,-,15,TRBV5-1,TGCGCCAGCAGCTTGGAGCCGGCGCGGTTGCATGGCTACACCTTC,CASSLEPARLHGYTF
-,TRBJ2-5,-,13,TRBV6-6,TGTGCCAGCAGTTTTGACAGGCAAGAGACCCAGTACTTC,CASSFDRQETQYF
few,TRBJ2-1,-,15,TRBV5-1,TGCGCCAGCAGTCTGGTAAAGGGCTCCTACAATGAGCAGTTCTTC,CASSLVKGSYNEQFF
-,TRBJ2-2,-,16,TRBV14,TGTGCCAGCAGCCAAGGGTTCGAACAAAACACCGGGGAGCTGTTTTTT,CASSQGFEQNTGELFF
-,TRBJ1-1,-,15,TRBV28,TGTGCCAGCACCATTGGGGGACCGCTGAACACTGAAGCTTTCTTT,CASTIGGPLNTEAFF
-,TRBJ2-3,-,15,TRBV9,TGTGCCAGCAGCGTAGATGGCCGGGGTGGGGATACGCAGTATTTT,CASSVDGRGGDTQYF
-,TRBJ2-5,TRBD2,14,TRBV10-3,TGTGCCATCAGTGAGTACCGGGAGGAGGAGACCCAGTACTTC,CAISEYREEETQYF
-,TRBJ2-2,-,16,TRBV19,TGTGCCACCTACCCCGGCCGCCTTCTGAACACCGGGGAGCTGTTTTTT,CATYPGRLLNTGELFF
once,TRBJ1-6,TRBD1,15,TRBV28,TGTGCCAGCAGTTTACGGGACAGGGATAATTCACCCCTCCACTTT,CASSLRDRDNSPLHF
-,TRBJ1-1,-,13,TRBV5-4,TGTGCCAGCAGCCAGACATGGAACACTGAAGCTTTCTTT,CASSQTWNTEAFF
-,TRBJ1-1,-,13,TRBV6-1,TGTGCCAGCAGTCCACAGAGGAACACTGAAGCTTTCTTT,CASSPQRNTEAFF
once,TRBJ1-1,-,15,TRBV28,TGTGCCAGCAGTTGGGCGAGGGCACGTGGCACTGAAGCTTTCTTT,CASSWARARGTEAFF
once,TRBJ2-3,-,15,TRBV5-1,TGCGCCAGCAGCTTCCGCGGGTTTACCACAGATACGCAGTATTTT,CASSFRGFTTDTQYF
few,TRBJ2-7,-,13,TRBV7-9,TGTGCCAGCAGCTTGAAGGGTCCGTCCGAGCAGTACTTC,CASSLKGPSEQYF
-,TRBJ2-5,TRBD2,15,TRBV28,TGTGCCAGCAGTGACACAGCGGGAGGCGGGGAGACCCAGTACTTC,CASSDTAGGGETQYF